The 17 T cell receptor beta chains in this list originate from one sample, sequenced in a study of T cells after yellow fever vaccination. TCRdb reprocessed the 5' RACE reads with MiXCR, giving one entry per CDR3 protein. The sample contains about 150,000 distinct CDR3 sequences, under 8% of which appear only once. Specimen: CD4+ T cells sorted from PBMCs, collected 10 days after the yellow fever booster vaccination. Receptor source: a man younger than 45 who received the YFV17D yellow fever vaccine.

This clonotype was counted a single time. A junction end diverges from the germline sequence, so it may reflect a read error. The chain joins TRBV6-1 to TRBJ2-2, with TRBD2 identical over 13 bases. CDR3 length: 16 amino acids. Germline V gives CDR1 MNHNS, CDR2 SASEGT. In nucleotides, the CDR3 is TGTGCCAGCAGTCGCCGGACTAGCGGGAGTACCGGGAAGCTGTTTTTT. It yields the protein CASSRRTSGSTGKLFF.

This clonotype was counted only a few times. This chain connects TRBV19 to TRBJ2-3; tentative D call: TRBD2 (7 bases). V was trimmed by 2 bases and J by 3 bases, leaving 15 bases between them. The CDR3 is 16 residues long. Germline V gene lookup returns CDR1 LNHDA and CDR2 SQIVND (reference sequence). In DNA, the CDR3 is TGTGCCAGTAGTATAACAGCGGGACAACAAACAGATACGCAGTATTTT. It encodes CASSITAGQQTDTQYF.

There are many counts of this clonotype. The V gene is TRBV20-1, the J gene TRBJ2-3; maybe TRBD2 (5 bases). Looked up from germline, CDR1 is DFQATT and CDR2 is SNEGSKA (reference sequence). V lost 6 bases and J 3 bases, leaving 13 bases between the germline ends. The CDR3 contains 13 residues. In DNA, the CDR3 is TGCAGTGCCCCGAGGGCGATTACAGATACGCAGTATTTT. It specifies CSAPRAITDTQYF.

There are a few counts of this clonotype. This rearrangement joins TRBV18 to TRBJ2-3, with TRBD1 identical over 9 bases. V was pared by 5 bases and J by 2 bases, with 2 bases of the junction left unmatched. From germline, CDR1 is KGHSH and CDR2 LQKENI. This CDR3 has 14 amino acids. The CDR3 loop reads CASSVQGATDTQYF. In nucleotides, the CDR3 is TGTGCCAGCTCAGTACAGGGGGCCACAGATACGCAGTATTTT.

This clonotype was counted many times. This chain joins TRBV20-1 and TRBJ2-3; 14 bases are a match to TRBD2. This CDR3 spans 18 amino acids. Germline CDR1 and CDR2: DFQATT and SNEGSKA (reference sequence). V shed 3 bases and J 2 bases; nucleotides not matched to a gene: 10. CDR3 bases: TGCAGTGCTAGGGGGACTAGCGGGAGTGAGGGACACACAGATACGCAGTATTTT. Amino acids: CSARGTSGSEGHTDTQYF.

The V gene is TRBV10-3, the J gene TRBJ2-5; D is ambiguous. Germline V gives CDR1 ENHRY, CDR2 SYGVKD. This CDR3 spans 13 amino acids. The V end was cut by 2 bases, the J end by 5 bases, with 9 bases between. CDR3 DNA: TGTGCCATCAGTGAGGGCGCCCCGGAGACCCAGTACTTC. Its protein is CAISEGAPETQYF.

This clonotype was seen repeatedly, ten times or more. The CDR3 spells CASSLLAGMGISTDTQYF. The CDR3 region has the DNA TGTGCCAGCAGCCTTTTAGCGGGAATGGGGATAAGCACAGATACGCAGTATTTT. This sequence joins TRBV11-2 and TRBJ2-3; TRBD2 aligns across 8 bases. The CDR3 is made up of 18 amino acids. V shed 5 bases, J shed 0 bases, and the junction held 13 bases outside the gene matches. Germline V CDR1 and CDR2: SGHAT, FQNNGV.

This clonotype was seen repeatedly, ten times or more. The genes are TRBV29-1 and TRBJ2-7, with 7 bases aligning to TRBD1. Losses at the gene ends were 6 bases for V and 0 bases for J; bases not matched to a gene: 8. The length of the CDR3 is 14 residues. CDR1 is SQVTM and CDR2 is ANQGSEA in the germline V gene. Written as DNA, the CDR3 is TGCAGCGTCGCCCGACAGGGCAGCTCCTACGAGCAGTACTTC. Its protein product is CSVARQGSSYEQYF.

In this sample, this clonotype turned up many times. V is TRBV15 and J is TRBJ2-7; D not resolved. The CDR3 is 16 residues long. V was trimmed by 5 bases and J by 3 bases, leaving 20 bases between them. Germline CDR1 is LNHNV and CDR2 is YYDKDF (reference sequence). The CDR3 coding sequence is TGTGCCACCAGCCGATCCGGTGGGATGTTAAACTACGAGCAGTACTTC. Amino acid sequence: CATSRSGGMLNYEQYF.

This clonotype was seen many times. J is TRBJ2-1 and V is TRBV6-1, with D hard to call. This CDR3 region has 16 residues. V lost 2 bases and J lost 0, with 11 bases in between. CDR1 and CDR2 from the germline V gene are MNHNS and SASEGT. CDR3 sequence reads: CASSETDFHSYNEQFF. The DNA for the CDR3 is TGTGCCAGCAGTGAAACCGACTTCCACTCCTACAATGAGCAGTTCTTC.

This clonotype was counted ten times or more. The gene calls are TRBV4-2 and TRBJ1-6; D is unclear. V lost 4 bases and J 7 bases, leaving 14 bases between the germline ends. The CDR3 has 15 residues. The germline gives CDR1 LGHNA, CDR2 YNFKEQ. The chain's CDR3 is CASSRDGSPNSPLHF. The CDR3 DNA reads TGTGCCAGCAGCCGGGATGGTAGCCCCAATTCACCCCTCCACTTT.

This clonotype was observed many times. V and J are TRBV7-7 and TRBJ2-5, with D possibly being TRBD2 (6 bases). Looked up from germline, CDR1 is SSHAT and CDR2 is FNYEAQ (reference sequence). The germline V and J ends were trimmed by 5 bases and 1 base, with 11 bases remaining between them. There are 14 residues in the CDR3. The chain's CDR3 is CASSQQGGQETQYF. The CDR3 nucleotides read TGTGCCAGCAGCCAGCAGGGAGGCCAAGAGACCCAGTACTTC.

In its sample, this clonotype was seen many times. The chain recombines TRBV28 with TRBJ2-4; TRBD2 might be the D (5 bases). Germline assignment: CDR1 MDHEN and CDR2 SYDVKM. Trimming pared 2 bases from V and 15 bases from J, leaving 17 bases between. This CDR3 is built from 13 residues. This chain's CDR3 is CASSLPQPRARYF. CDR3 DNA sequence: TGTGCCAGCAGTTTACCCCAGCCGCGGGCTAGGTACTTC.

The table lists this clonotype with many counts. The chain carries TRBV20-1 and TRBJ2-7, with D hard to call. The length of the CDR3 is 13 residues. V was cut by 0 bases and J by 3 bases, with 9 bases left in between. Germline V lookup: CDR1 DFQATT, CDR2 SNEGSKA (reference sequence). The CDR3 DNA is TGCAGTGCTAGAGATGGACCCCACTACGAGCAGTACTTC. It specifies CSARDGPHYEQYF.

This clonotype has a count of ten or more. This chain connects TRBV6-5 to TRBJ2-7; D possibly corresponds to TRBD2 (7 bases). The CDR3 sequence is 14 residues long. V was trimmed by 3 bases and J by 6 bases, leaving 15 bases between them. Per the germline V gene, CDR1 is MNHEY and CDR2 is SVGAGI. The CDR3, as DNA: TGTGCCAGCAGTTATCAGGGGAGGGGCCGCGAGCAGTACTTC. Its protein product is CASSYQGRGREQYF.

This clonotype was picked up many times. This chain joins TRBV5-1 and TRBJ2-3; 8 bases are a match to TRBD2. This CDR3 is 16 amino acids long. Germline assignment: CDR1 SGHRS and CDR2 YFSETQ. V lost 4 bases to trimming and J lost 0 bases; unmatched junction nucleotides: 7. The CDR3 reads CASSGAAGVSTDTQYF. CDR3 DNA sequence: TGCGCCAGCAGCGGGGCAGCGGGAGTAAGCACAGATACGCAGTATTTT.

This clonotype was observed many times. V and J are TRBV2 and TRBJ1-1; possible D gene TRBD1, 5 bases. Deletions cut 8 bases from V and 7 bases from J, with 17 bases between. Germline CDR1 is SNHLY and CDR2 is FYNNEI. This CDR3 region has 13 residues. As DNA, the CDR3 is TGTGCCAGCGGCAGGGTAAAGATCGGTGAAGCTTTCTTT. Translating gives CASGRVKIGEAFF. Full variable domain (outside the CDR3, taken from reference TRBV2 and TRBJ1-1): EPEVTQTPSHQVTQMGQEVILRCVPISNHLYFYWYRQILGQKVEFLVSFYNNEISEKSEIFDDQFSVERPDGSNFTLKIRSTKLEDSAMYFCASGRVKIGEAFFGQGTRLTVV.